This T cell receptor (beta chain) came from a study of T cell clusters in autoimmune cytopenias. TRB amplification used roughly 250 ng of peripheral blood genomic DNA. The CDR3 runs to 11 residues. TRB rearrangements were amplified by touch-down multiplex PCR with mixed TRB-A/B primers. TCRdb re-called the multiplex PCR reads; one entry per CDR3 protein, DNA not given. This sample contains over 3,500 distinct CDR3 sequences. General study points: No experiment has yet validated the function of the T cell clusters defined in silico. Primary autoimmune cytopenia patients seemingly lacked the physiological T cell clusters found in healthy donors.

In regard to this clonotype: The antigen is not known.

Separately, the same data were catalogued under a study of T cell repertoires in aging, cancer and after chemotherapy. As reported in that work: Median generation probability rose over the chemotherapy interval in each cancer cohort, suggesting rebound thymic output.

This chain connects TRBV12-3 or TRBV12-4 to TRBJ1-2. This TCR came from a human donor in good health. The sequenced sample consisted of peripheral blood. CDR3 loop: CASSFGNSYTF.